In its sample, the clone carrying this TCR beta chain was seen many times. Its specificity is not known. The sample is drawn from a study of CD8 T cells in ankylosing spondylitis. Findings and caveats of the study: In ankylosing spondylitis patients, matched synovial fluid reportedly showed significant enrichment of disease-linked clones. About 8 highly homologous variants made up a TCR beta motif that seemed to typify ankylosing spondylitis blood. Those disease-linked clones were CD8+; they were also relatively rare in peripheral blood.

By quantitative 5'-RACE with molecular barcodes, the TCR beta libraries were made. TCRdb re-derived calls from the 5' RACE reads in MiXCR, one entry per CDR3 protein. The table has roughly 490,000 distinct CDR3 sequences, under 5.5% seen once; the top ten hold approximately 3.5%. This CDR3 is built from 12 residues. CDR1 and CDR2 (germline): MNHEY, SVGAGI. V dropped 8 bases and J dropped 4 bases, with 12 bases sitting between them. The receptor was isolated from a male donor with ankylosing spondylitis. Material: blood, either unsorted or a sorted T cell fraction (not recorded which). The rearrangement links TRBV6-5 to TRBJ2-7; tentative D call: TRBD1 (6 bases). The CDR3 sequence is CASARGRYEQYF. The CDR3, as DNA: TGTGCCAGCGCAAGGGGGAGATACGAGCAGTACTTC.